This T cell receptor (beta chain) stems from a study of cytomegalovirus exposure and HLA in healthy donors. Points from the study as a whole: Reports credit the classifier with highly specific, highly sensitive diagnosis of cytomegalovirus status. TCR clusters originating in the first cohort tended to co-occur in the approximately 120 validation repertoires, according to a later analysis.

This CDR3 contains 16 residues. Germline V gene lookup returns CDR1 LNHDA and CDR2 SQIVND (reference sequence). The V segment lost 2 bases and the J segment 2 bases; nucleotides outside the gene matches: 4. About this clone: The antigen remains unidentified.

Sequenced by immunoSEQ multiplex PCR; TCRdb stores in-frame clones only, minus some. There are under 200,000 clones in the sample; roughly 90% occur only once, and 4.5% to 7% lies in the top ten. The donors were in the roughly 130-subject validation cohort; that cohort was separate from the roughly 620-subject first cohort. Sequencing used PBMCs. This TCR derives from a woman under 40 in good health and CMV-seronegative. The chain joins TRBV19 to TRBJ2-3; TRBD2 agrees at 10 bases. The CDR3 protein is CASSISGRAPTDTQYF. The CDR3 DNA follows: TGTGCCAGTAGTATAAGCGGGAGGGCACCCACAGATACGCAGTATTTT.